This T cell receptor (beta chain) was sequenced in a study of blood T cell repertoires in COVID-19. Study background: From the United States, Italy and Spain came samples of acute and convalescent COVID-19. Sources were T cells, B-cell-depleted T cells, or PBMCs; the material itself was cDNA or gDNA.

This CDR3 has 12 residues. V lost 2 bases, J lost 5 bases, and 6 bases lay in between. In the original processing: Counts of nucleated cells, estimated from reference gene primer amplification, were obtained. Some clones are missing from TCRdb's copy, which holds only in-frame ones; the method was immunoSEQ multiplex PCR. The V and J calls and clone size come from that table; D and trimming were worked out from the DNA. The data contain some 89,000 clones, approximately 78% of them singletons. As to this clone: Within the sample, other DNA sequences also encode this same CDR3.

The J gene is TRBJ1-2, the V gene TRBV12-3 or TRBV12-4, with D unclear. The sequence derives from a woman older than 75 with acute or convalescent COVID-19. Input material: peripheral blood. CDR3 nucleotide sequence: TGTGCCAGCAGTTTAACCGGGTATGGCTACACCTTC. This gives the protein CASSLTGYGYTF.